There are a few counts of the clone carrying this T cell receptor (beta chain). Antigen unknown. Reverse transcribing all isolated RNA meant expressed TCRB transcripts were sequenced. Sequencing was performed with immunoSEQ multiplex PCR; in TCRdb, only in-frame clones are kept and a portion is missing. In the table there are around 160,000 clones, roughly 9% of which are singletons. This entry belongs to a study of beta chain features in type 1 diabetes. Findings of the study overall: Shortening that was moderate but significant affected the TCRB CDR3s of Type 1 diabetes patients in all four CD4+ subsets.

The sequence was obtained from a woman younger than 45 with type 1 diabetes. Source material: central memory CD4+ T cells from blood.

The CDR3 sequence is CASSLVADLTYEQYF. In DNA form, the CDR3 reads TGTGCCAGCAGCTTAGTAGCGGACCTCACCTACGAGCAGTACTTC. The V call is TRBV7-2, the J call TRBJ2-7, with D possibly TRBD2 on 6 matching bases. The germline V and J ends were trimmed by 1 base and 2 bases, with 12 bases remaining between them. Looked up from germline, CDR1 is SGHTA and CDR2 is FQGNSA. This CDR3 is 15 amino acids long.